This T cell receptor beta chain is from a study of identical twins. This clonotype was counted many times. The antigen is unknown. A template switching step contributed a universal primer site, while unique molecular identifiers were present in the cDNA. In TCRdb, the 5' RACE reads were re-called with MiXCR into one record per CDR3 protein. The sample comprises about 570,000 distinct CDR3 sequences, more than 9% of which are singletons, and approximately 3% rests with the top ten. All donors comprised healthy Caucasians. Findings and limits, study-wide: Cord blood beta clonotypes present at high abundance carried fewer insertions; no such pattern appeared in memory repertoires. Conclusions leaned on cross-sectional statistical analysis and did not track the same donors over time.

The sample was also reused in another study, on yellow fever vaccine responses in identical twins.

The sample taken for sequencing was PBMCs. This clonotype was obtained from a woman aged 18-30 years in good health.

Here the CDR3 reads CASDDGTGELFF. In nucleotides, the CDR3 is TGCGCCAGCGACGACGGCACCGGGGAGCTGTTTTTT. This chain uses TRBV4-1 with TRBJ2-2; D gene unclear. Per the germline V gene, CDR1 is MGHRA and CDR2 is YSYEKL. V was clipped by 8 bases and J by 4 bases, with 8 bases between them. The CDR3 runs to 12 residues.